Listed below are T cell receptor beta chains from one sample, sequenced in a study of T cells in Graves' hyperthyroidism and ophthalmopathy. From the multiplex PCR reads, TCRdb called clonotypes with MiXCR, one entry per CDR3 protein. The sample consists of roughly 580,000 distinct CDR3 sequences, 11% to 15% of them appearing once. The sample consisted of blood. These receptors all come from a woman between 25 and 40 years old with Graves' hyperthyroidism that later progressed to Graves' ophthalmopathy. Both conserved end residues are part of each CDR3. D genes are given only for firm matches. Size is omitted from some rows. Given values are once, few, many or a class for expanded clones.

clone size: many
V gene: TRBV18
J gene: TRBJ2-7
D gene: TRBD1
CDR3 protein: CASAGQGIESYEQYF
CDR3 DNA: TGTGCCAGCGCGGGACAGGGAATCGAATCCTACGAGCAGTACTTC

clone size: many
V gene: TRBV7-2
J gene: TRBJ1-2
D gene: NA
CDR3 protein: CASSPSILYGYTF
CDR3 DNA: TGTGCCAGCAGCCCCTCGATTCTCTATGGCTACACCTTC

clone size: many
V gene: TRBV27
J gene: TRBJ1-1
D gene: NA
CDR3 protein: CASSFEGGSTEAFF
CDR3 DNA: TGTGCCAGCAGTTTTGAGGGGGGTAGCACTGAAGCTTTCTTT

clone size: NA
V gene: TRBV19
J gene: TRBJ2-7
D gene: TRBD1
CDR3 protein: CASSFEAGGPNEQYF
CDR3 DNA: TGTGCCAGTAGTTTCGAGGCAGGGGGCCCTAACGAGCAGTACTTC

clone size: many
V gene: TRBV29-1
J gene: TRBJ1-2
D gene: NA
CDR3 protein: CSGTVTLSGGYTF
CDR3 DNA: TGCAGCGGGACAGTCACCCTTTCGGGGGGCTACACCTTC

clone size: NA
V gene: TRBV6-1
J gene: TRBJ1-5
D gene: NA
CDR3 protein: CASSEAKGGGSRQPQHF
CDR3 DNA: TGTGCCAGCAGTGAAGCTAAGGGGGGGGGTAGTCGGCAGCCCCAGCATTTT

clone size: few
V gene: TRBV5-1
J gene: TRBJ2-1
D gene: NA
CDR3 protein: CASSQTSSSYNEQFF
CDR3 DNA: TGCGCCAGCAGCCAGACCTCGAGCTCCTACAATGAGCAGTTCTTC

clone size: many
V gene: TRBV28
J gene: TRBJ2-1
D gene: TRBD1
CDR3 protein: CASSSGTAHNEQFF
CDR3 DNA: TGTGCCAGCAGTTCCGGGACAGCCCACAATGAGCAGTTCTTC

clone size: NA
V gene: TRBV6-2/TRBV6-3
J gene: TRBJ2-7
D gene: NA
CDR3 protein: CASSYSAEYEQYF
CDR3 DNA: TGTGCCAGCAGTTACTCAGCAGAGTACGAGCAGTACTTC

clone size: many
V gene: TRBV2
J gene: TRBJ2-5
D gene: TRBD2
CDR3 protein: CASTKVEREGGETQYF
CDR3 DNA: TGTGCCAGCACCAAGGTCGAACGGGAGGGCGGCGAGACCCAGTACTTC

clone size: many
V gene: TRBV20-1
J gene: TRBJ2-7
D gene: NA
CDR3 protein: CSARVPGIVDEQYF
CDR3 DNA: TGCAGTGCTAGAGTGCCAGGTATTGTGGACGAGCAGTACTTC

clone size: NA
V gene: TRBV2
J gene: TRBJ2-3
D gene: NA
CDR3 protein: CASSDSSVGTDTQYF
CDR3 DNA: TGTGCCAGCAGTGACTCTAGCGTGGGCACAGATACGCAGTATTTT

clone size: NA
V gene: TRBV27
J gene: TRBJ2-7
D gene: NA
CDR3 protein: CASSQEYLYEQHF
CDR3 DNA: TGTGCCAGTTCCCAGGAGTACTTGTACGAGCAGCACTTC

clone size: many
V gene: TRBV7-9
J gene: TRBJ2-7
D gene: NA
CDR3 protein: CASNRGREEQYF
CDR3 DNA: TGTGCCAGCAACCGGGGGCGGGAGGAGCAGTACTTC

clone size: many
V gene: TRBV6-1
J gene: TRBJ2-1
D gene: TRBD2
CDR3 protein: CASSLGLAGRYNEQFF
CDR3 DNA: TGTGCCAGCAGTTTAGGACTAGCGGGACGTTACAATGAGCAGTTCTTC

clone size: many
V gene: TRBV12-3/TRBV12-4
J gene: TRBJ1-2
D gene: TRBD1
CDR3 protein: CASTDRGRGYTF
CDR3 DNA: TGTGCCAGCACGGACAGGGGACGTGGCTACACCTTC

clone size: few
V gene: TRBV5-6
J gene: TRBJ1-3
D gene: NA
CDR3 protein: CASSLGGVSGNTIYF
CDR3 DNA: TGTGCCAGCAGCTTGGGAGGAGTCTCTGGAAACACCATATATTTT

clone size: few
V gene: TRBV5-1
J gene: TRBJ2-1
D gene: TRBD2
CDR3 protein: CASSLPGSGSLNEQFF
CDR3 DNA: TGCGCCAGCAGCTTGCCAGGGAGCGGGAGTCTCAATGAGCAGTTCTTC

clone size: many
V gene: TRBV20-1
J gene: TRBJ2-2
D gene: NA
CDR3 protein: CSATEHGQGLTGELFF
CDR3 DNA: TGCAGTGCCACCGAGCACGGGCAGGGATTAACCGGGGAGCTGTTTTTT

clone size: many
V gene: TRBV28
J gene: TRBJ1-3
D gene: NA
CDR3 protein: CASNLPRGAGGNTIYF
CDR3 DNA: TGTGCCAGCAACTTGCCCCGGGGGGCGGGAGGAAACACCATATATTTT

clone size: many
V gene: TRBV14
J gene: TRBJ2-5
D gene: TRBD2
CDR3 protein: CASSHFWTSEETQYF
CDR3 DNA: TGTGCCAGCAGCCACTTTTGGACTAGCGAAGAGACCCAGTACTTC

clone size: few
V gene: TRBV24-1
J gene: TRBJ2-2
D gene: NA
CDR3 protein: CATRTGNTGELFF
CDR3 DNA: TGTGCCACCAGGACAGGCAACACCGGGGAGCTGTTTTTT

clone size: NA
V gene: TRBV11-2
J gene: TRBJ2-3
D gene: NA
CDR3 protein: CASSLRNRPDTQYF
CDR3 DNA: TGTGCCAGCAGCTTAAGGAACAGGCCAGATACGCAGTATTTT

clone size: many
V gene: TRBV20-1
J gene: TRBJ2-2
D gene: NA
CDR3 protein: CSARDQIATGELFF
CDR3 DNA: TGCAGTGCTAGAGACCAAATAGCGACCGGGGAGCTGTTTTTT

clone size: NA
V gene: TRBV2
J gene: TRBJ1-1
D gene: TRBD1
CDR3 protein: CASSLRTGRNTEAFF
CDR3 DNA: TGTGCCAGCAGTCTTCGGACAGGGAGGAACACTGAAGCTTTCTTT

clone size: many
V gene: TRBV3-1
J gene: TRBJ2-1
D gene: NA
CDR3 protein: CASSLGGSWANEQFF
CDR3 DNA: TGTGCCAGCAGCCTCGGGGGTAGCTGGGCCAATGAGCAGTTCTTC

clone size: few
V gene: TRBV9
J gene: TRBJ2-1
D gene: NA
CDR3 protein: CASSVDLAHNEQFF
CDR3 DNA: TGTGCCAGCAGCGTAGACCTAGCCCACAATGAGCAGTTCTTC

clone size: many
V gene: TRBV18
J gene: TRBJ1-6
D gene: TRBD1
CDR3 protein: CASSPGQGVGSPLHF
CDR3 DNA: TGTGCCAGCTCACCTGGACAGGGAGTTGGTTCACCCCTCCACTTT

clone size: many
V gene: TRBV28
J gene: TRBJ2-1
D gene: TRBD2
CDR3 protein: CASSVLAVYNEQFF
CDR3 DNA: TGTGCCAGCAGCGTACTAGCGGTTTACAATGAGCAGTTCTTC

clone size: few
V gene: TRBV4-3
J gene: TRBJ2-3
D gene: NA
CDR3 protein: CASSQDLTSGAATDTQYF
CDR3 DNA: TGCGCCAGCAGCCAAGATCTTACCAGCGGAGCTGCCACAGATACGCAGTATTTT

clone size: many
V gene: TRBV6-1
J gene: TRBJ2-2
D gene: NA
CDR3 protein: CASRYRVDTGELFF
CDR3 DNA: TGTGCCAGCAGGTACAGGGTTGACACCGGGGAGCTGTTTTTT

clone size: NA
V gene: TRBV20-1
J gene: TRBJ2-5
D gene: TRBD2
CDR3 protein: CSAASGMGETQYF
CDR3 DNA: TGCAGTGCTGCTAGCGGGATGGGAGAGACCCAGTACTTC

clone size: few
V gene: TRBV4-3
J gene: TRBJ2-3
D gene: NA
CDR3 protein: CASSRFPSSTDTQYF
CDR3 DNA: TGCGCCAGCAGCCGATTCCCCTCTAGCACAGATACGCAGTATTTT

clone size: many
V gene: TRBV10-3
J gene: TRBJ1-2
D gene: NA
CDR3 protein: CAISESTRNPHGYTF
CDR3 DNA: TGTGCCATCAGTGAGTCAACACGGAATCCACATGGCTACACCTTC

clone size: few
V gene: TRBV6-6
J gene: TRBJ1-1
D gene: TRBD1
CDR3 protein: CASSYSTGQGGTEAFF
CDR3 DNA: TGTGCCAGCAGTTACTCGACGGGACAGGGTGGCACTGAAGCTTTCTTT

clone size: few
V gene: TRBV7-9
J gene: TRBJ1-4
D gene: TRBD1
CDR3 protein: CASSSSTGAIREKLFF
CDR3 DNA: TGTGCCAGCAGCTCCTCAACAGGGGCGATCCGTGAAAAACTGTTTTTT

clone size: many
V gene: TRBV12-3/TRBV12-4
J gene: TRBJ2-5
D gene: NA
CDR3 protein: CASSFGGGRQKKETQYF
CDR3 DNA: TGTGCCAGCAGTTTTGGGGGGGGCAGACAAAAAAAAGAGACCCAGTACTTC

clone size: many
V gene: TRBV11-3
J gene: TRBJ2-4
D gene: NA
CDR3 protein: CASSPLTESIQYF
CDR3 DNA: TGTGCCAGCAGCCCATTGACCGAAAGCATTCAGTACTTC

clone size: few
V gene: TRBV9
J gene: TRBJ2-7
D gene: NA
CDR3 protein: CASSVGRNYEQYF
CDR3 DNA: TGTGCCAGCAGCGTAGGACGGAACTACGAGCAGTACTTC

clone size: NA
V gene: TRBV20-1
J gene: TRBJ2-7
D gene: NA
CDR3 protein: CSAMSGLSYEQYF
CDR3 DNA: TGCAGTGCTATGAGCGGGCTCTCCTACGAGCAGTACTTC

clone size: many
V gene: TRBV7-3
J gene: TRBJ1-1
D gene: NA
CDR3 protein: CASSPSGGSLAEAFF
CDR3 DNA: TGTGCCAGCAGCCCCTCCGGGGGGAGTCTCGCTGAAGCTTTCTTT